The 10 T cell receptor beta chains listed next were all sequenced from one sample in a study of cytomegalovirus exposure and HLA in healthy donors. Use of 60 Vbeta and 13 Jbeta primers characterized the PCR. The assay was immunoSEQ multiplex PCR, and TCRdb's table has in-frame clones only and misses some. The sample shows under 150,000 clones, around 75% of them seen only once. Sequenced material: PBMCs. The receptors were sampled from a female donor in good health and CMV-seronegative.

The chain employs TRBV4-3 and TRBJ1-2, with D unresolved. The CDR3 has 15 amino acids. The V gene lost 3 bases and the J gene lost 7 bases, with 18 bases spanning the gap. Germline CDR1 and CDR2: LGHNA and YSLEER. The CDR3 loop is CASSQETRPYFGYTF. The CDR3 DNA reads as TGCGCCAGCAGCCAGGAGACGCGGCCTTATTTTGGCTACACCTTC.

As to this clone: The sample holds other DNA sequences that translate to the same CDR3. The rearrangement links TRBV7-2 to TRBJ2-5; no clear D. Germline V CDR1 and CDR2: SGHTA, FQGNSA. V lost 0 bases, J lost 4 bases, and 3 bases lay in between. The length of the CDR3 is 12 residues. The CDR3 nucleotides read TGTGCCAGCAGCTTAGCTAGAGAGACCCAGTACTTC. Translated, it gives CASSLARETQYF.

This clone showed up just a few times. The V call is TRBV2, the J call TRBJ2-7; TRBD1 matches at 7 bases. V was pared by 6 bases and J by 6 bases, with 5 bases of the junction left unmatched. The length of the CDR3 is 12 residues. Germline CDR1 reads SNHLY; CDR2 reads FYNNEI. CDR3 sequence (DNA): TGTGCCAGCAGCCAACAGGGGCCCGAGCAGTACTTC. Translating gives CASSQQGPEQYF.

J is TRBJ2-1 and V is TRBV11-3; no reliable D call. The V gene lost 1 base and the J gene lost 7 bases, with 26 bases spanning the gap. CDR1 is SGHNT, CDR2 YENEEA, per germline. The CDR3 totals 19 residues. CDR3 protein: CASSLGAYETPPDMNEQFF. The CDR3 coding sequence is TGTGCCAGCAGCTTAGGGGCGTATGAGACCCCCCCCGATATGAATGAGCAGTTCTTC.

The rearrangement uses TRBV18 and TRBJ2-1; 8 bases fit TRBD2. Germline V gene sequence: CDR1 KGHSH, CDR2 LQKENI. With 0 bases clipped from V and 7 bases from J, the junction kept 11 bases outside the gene matches. This CDR3 contains 17 residues. Written as DNA, the CDR3 is TGTGCCAGCTCACCACCATTAGCGGGGCACGCGGAGAATGAGCAGTTCTTC. The encoded protein is CASSPPLAGHAENEQFF.

The chain is built from TRBV5-6 and TRBJ2-3, with 8 nucleotides matching TRBD1. V gave up 0 bases and J gave up 3 bases; unmatched junction bases: 6. The V gene's germline CDR1 is SGHDT and CDR2 YYEEEE. CDR3 size: 16 residues. DNA of the CDR3: TGTGCCAGCAGCTTGGAGTACAGGGGGATAACAGATACGCAGTATTTT. This translates into CASSLEYRGITDTQYF.

The CDR3 reads CASSEVAGYGNEQFF. The CDR3 coding sequence is TGTGCCAGCAGTGAAGTAGCGGGATACGGCAATGAGCAGTTCTTC. The chain employs TRBV2 and TRBJ2-1; TRBD2 matches at 8 bases. J was trimmed by 6 bases and V by 1 base; bases with no gene match: 5. CDR1 and CDR2 (germline): SNHLY, FYNNEI. The CDR3 consists of 15 residues. Looking up the rest from reference TRBV2 and TRBJ2-1 gives the full variable domain: EPEVTQTPSHQVTQMGQEVILRCVPISNHLYFYWYRQILGQKVEFLVSFYNNEISEKSEIFDDQFSVERPDGSNFTLKIRSTKLEDSAMYFCASSEVAGYGNEQFFGPGTRLTVL.

V gene TRBV5-1 combines with J gene TRBJ1-5; D unclear. There are 13 residues in the CDR3. V was shortened by 4 bases and J by 0 bases, with 5 bases between the two germline ends. CDR1 SGHRS and CDR2 YFSETQ come from the germline V gene. CDR3 sequence reads: CASSRDSNQPQHF. Written as DNA, the CDR3 is TGCGCCAGCAGCAGAGATAGCAATCAGCCCCAGCATTTT.

In this sample, this clone turned up a few times. The genes are TRBV10-3 and TRBJ2-6; D not resolved. Germline CDR1 ENHRY, CDR2 SYGVKD. V lost 11 bases to trimming and J lost 0 bases, with 8 bases between them. CDR3 length: 13 amino acids. The CDR3, as DNA: TGTGCCGTTCACGGCTCTGGGGCCAACGTCCTGACTTTC. Protein sequence: CAVHGSGANVLTF.

This clone was recorded once. The chain couples TRBV6-5 to TRBJ1-2; the D is unclear. V was pared by 3 bases and J by 8 bases, with 19 bases between. Germline-derived CDR1 and CDR2 are MNHEY and SVGAGI. This CDR3 spans 15 amino acids. CDR3: CASSYWALPPRGYTF. The CDR3 coding sequence is TGTGCCAGCAGTTATTGGGCCTTACCCCCGCGCGGCTACACCTTC.